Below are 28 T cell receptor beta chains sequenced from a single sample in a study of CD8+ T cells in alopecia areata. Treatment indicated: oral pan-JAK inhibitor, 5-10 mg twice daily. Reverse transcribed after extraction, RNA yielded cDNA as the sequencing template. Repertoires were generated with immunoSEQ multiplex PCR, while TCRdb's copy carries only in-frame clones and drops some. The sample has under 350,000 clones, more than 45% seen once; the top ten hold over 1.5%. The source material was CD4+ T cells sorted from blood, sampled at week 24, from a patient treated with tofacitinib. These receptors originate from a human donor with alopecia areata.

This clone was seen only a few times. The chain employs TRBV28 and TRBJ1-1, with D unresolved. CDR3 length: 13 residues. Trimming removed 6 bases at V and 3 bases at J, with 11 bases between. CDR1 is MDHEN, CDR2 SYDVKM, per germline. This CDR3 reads CASSFDEYTEAFF. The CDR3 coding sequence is TGTGCCAGCAGCTTCGACGAGTACACTGAAGCTTTCTTT.

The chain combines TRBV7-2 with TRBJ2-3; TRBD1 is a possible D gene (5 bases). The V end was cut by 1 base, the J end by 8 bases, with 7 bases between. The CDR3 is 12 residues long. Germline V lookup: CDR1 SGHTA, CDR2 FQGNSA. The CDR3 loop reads CASSLVGPTQYF. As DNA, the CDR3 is TGTGCCAGCAGCTTAGTGGGGCCTACGCAGTATTTT.

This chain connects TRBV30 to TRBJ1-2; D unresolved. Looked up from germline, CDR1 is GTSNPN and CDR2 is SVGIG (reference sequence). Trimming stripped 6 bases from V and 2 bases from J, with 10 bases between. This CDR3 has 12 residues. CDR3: CACRTQNYGYTF. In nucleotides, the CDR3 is TGTGCCTGTAGGACTCAGAACTATGGCTACACCTTC.

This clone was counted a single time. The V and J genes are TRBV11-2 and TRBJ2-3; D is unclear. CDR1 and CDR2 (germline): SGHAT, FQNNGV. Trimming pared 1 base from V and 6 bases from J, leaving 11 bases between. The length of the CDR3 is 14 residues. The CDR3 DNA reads TGTGCCAGCAGCTTAGTGGTGGGCCGGGATACGCAGTATTTT. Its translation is CASSLVVGRDTQYF.

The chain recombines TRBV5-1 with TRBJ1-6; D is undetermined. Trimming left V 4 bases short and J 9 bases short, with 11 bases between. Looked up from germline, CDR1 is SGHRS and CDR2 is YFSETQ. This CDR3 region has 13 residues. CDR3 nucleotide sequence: TGCGCCAGCAGCCGCGATGGAGCTTCACCCCTCCACTTT. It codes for CASSRDGASPLHF.

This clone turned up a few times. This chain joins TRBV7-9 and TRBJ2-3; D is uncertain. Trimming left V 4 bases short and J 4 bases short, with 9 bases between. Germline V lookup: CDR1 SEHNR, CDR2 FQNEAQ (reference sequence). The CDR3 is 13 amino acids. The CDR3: CASSSAPPDTQYF. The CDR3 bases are TGTGCCAGCAGCTCGGCACCCCCAGATACGCAGTATTTT.

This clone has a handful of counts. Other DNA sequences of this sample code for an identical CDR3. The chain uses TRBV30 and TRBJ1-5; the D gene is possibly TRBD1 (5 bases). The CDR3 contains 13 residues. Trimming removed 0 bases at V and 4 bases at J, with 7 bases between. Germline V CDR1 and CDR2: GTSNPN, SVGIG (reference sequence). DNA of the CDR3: TGTGCCTGGAGTGTTCGGGGGAATCAGCCCCAGCATTTT. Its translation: CAWSVRGNQPQHF.

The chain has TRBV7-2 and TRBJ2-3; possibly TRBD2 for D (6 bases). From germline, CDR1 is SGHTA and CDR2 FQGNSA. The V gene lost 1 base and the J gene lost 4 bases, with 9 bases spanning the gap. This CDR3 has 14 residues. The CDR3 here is CASSLGTIPDTQYF. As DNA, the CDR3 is TGTGCCAGCAGCTTAGGGACTATCCCAGATACGCAGTATTTT.

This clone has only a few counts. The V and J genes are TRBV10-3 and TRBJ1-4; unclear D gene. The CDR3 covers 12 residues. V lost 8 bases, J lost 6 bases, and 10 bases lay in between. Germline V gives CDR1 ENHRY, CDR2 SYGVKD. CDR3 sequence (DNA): TGTGCCATCGCCGGGTCCCATGAAAAACTGTTTTTT. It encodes CAIAGSHEKLFF.

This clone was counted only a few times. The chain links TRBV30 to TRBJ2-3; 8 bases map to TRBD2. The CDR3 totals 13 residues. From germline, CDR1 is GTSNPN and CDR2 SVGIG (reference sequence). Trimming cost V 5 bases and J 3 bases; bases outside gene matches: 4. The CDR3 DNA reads TGTGCCTGGGGACTAGCCAGGACAGATACGCAGTATTTT. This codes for CAWGLARTDTQYF.

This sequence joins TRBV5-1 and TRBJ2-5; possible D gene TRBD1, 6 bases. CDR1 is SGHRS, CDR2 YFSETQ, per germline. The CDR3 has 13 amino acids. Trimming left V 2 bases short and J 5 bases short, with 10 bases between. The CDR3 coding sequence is TGCGCCAGCAGCTTACACAGGGAGGAGACCCAGTACTTC. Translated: CASSLHREETQYF.

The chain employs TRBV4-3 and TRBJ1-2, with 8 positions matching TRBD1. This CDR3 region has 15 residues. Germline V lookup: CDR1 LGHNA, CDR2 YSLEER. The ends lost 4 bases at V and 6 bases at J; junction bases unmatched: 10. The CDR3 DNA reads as TGCGCCAGCAGCCTAGAGCGCGACAGGGGCGATGGCTACACCTTC. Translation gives CASSLERDRGDGYTF.

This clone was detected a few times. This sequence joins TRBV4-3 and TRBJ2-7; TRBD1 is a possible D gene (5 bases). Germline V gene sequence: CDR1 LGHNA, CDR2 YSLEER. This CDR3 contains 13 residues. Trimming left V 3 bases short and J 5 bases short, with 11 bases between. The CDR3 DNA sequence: TGCGCCAGCAGCCAGCGGACATCCGACGAGCAGTACTTC. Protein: CASSQRTSDEQYF.

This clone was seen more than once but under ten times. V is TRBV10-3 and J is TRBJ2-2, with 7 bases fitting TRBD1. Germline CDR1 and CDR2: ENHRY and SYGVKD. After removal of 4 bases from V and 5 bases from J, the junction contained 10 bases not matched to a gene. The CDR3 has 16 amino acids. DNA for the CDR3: TGTGCCATCAGTGCCAAGACAGGGCGGTGGACCGGGGAGCTGTTTTTT. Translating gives CAISAKTGRWTGELFF.

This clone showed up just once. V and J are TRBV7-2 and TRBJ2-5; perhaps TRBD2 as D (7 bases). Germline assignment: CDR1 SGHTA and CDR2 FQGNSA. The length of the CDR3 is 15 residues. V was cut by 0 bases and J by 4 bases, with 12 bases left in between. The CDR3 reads CASSLAGGQGETQYF. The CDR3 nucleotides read TGTGCCAGCAGCTTAGCGGGGGGGCAGGGAGAGACCCAGTACTTC. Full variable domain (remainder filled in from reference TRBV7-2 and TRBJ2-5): GAGVSQSPSNKVTEKGKDVELRCDPISGHTALYWYRQSLGQGLEFLIYFQGNSAPDKSGLPSDRFSAERTGGSVSTLTIQRTQQEDSAVYLCASSLAGGQGETQYFGPGTRLLVL.

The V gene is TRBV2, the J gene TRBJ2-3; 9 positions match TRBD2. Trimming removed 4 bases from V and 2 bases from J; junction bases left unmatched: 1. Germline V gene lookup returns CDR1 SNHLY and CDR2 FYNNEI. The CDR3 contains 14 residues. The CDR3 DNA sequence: TGTGCCAGCAGTGCGGGACTAGCCACAGATACGCAGTATTTT. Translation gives CASSAGLATDTQYF.

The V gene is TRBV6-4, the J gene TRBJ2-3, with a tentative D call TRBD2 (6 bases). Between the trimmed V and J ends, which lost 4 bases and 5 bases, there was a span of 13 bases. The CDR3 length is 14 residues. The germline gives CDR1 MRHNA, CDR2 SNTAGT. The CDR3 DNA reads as TGTGCCAGCAGTGGGAGTCAGGGAGGAGATACGCAGTATTTT. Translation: CASSGSQGGDTQYF.

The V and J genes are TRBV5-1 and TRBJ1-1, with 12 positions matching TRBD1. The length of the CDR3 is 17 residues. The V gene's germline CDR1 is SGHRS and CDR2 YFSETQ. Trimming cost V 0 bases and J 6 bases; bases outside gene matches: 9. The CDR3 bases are TGCGCCAGCAGCTTGGTTCGGGACAGGGGGCGATCTGCTGAAGCTTTCTTT. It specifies CASSLVRDRGRSAEAFF.

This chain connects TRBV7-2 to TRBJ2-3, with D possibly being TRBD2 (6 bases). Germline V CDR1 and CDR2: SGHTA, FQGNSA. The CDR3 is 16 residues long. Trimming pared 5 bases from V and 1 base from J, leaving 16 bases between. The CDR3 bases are TGTGCCAGCAGCCAAGGACTAAAACAACGCACAGATACGCAGTATTTT. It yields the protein CASSQGLKQRTDTQYF.

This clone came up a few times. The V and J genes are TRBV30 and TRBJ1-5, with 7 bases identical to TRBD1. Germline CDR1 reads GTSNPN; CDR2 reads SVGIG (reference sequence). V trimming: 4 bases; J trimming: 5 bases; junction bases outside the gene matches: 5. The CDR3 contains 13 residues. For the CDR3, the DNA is TGTGCCTGGACGGCGCAGGGGGATCAGCCCCAGCATTTT. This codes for CAWTAQGDQPQHF.

In DNA, the CDR3 is TGTGCCAGCAGCTCCCAGACAGGGGCGTTCGGTTCACCCCTCCACTTT. It yields the protein CASSSQTGAFGSPLHF. J is TRBJ1-6 and V is TRBV7-2, with 8 bases fitting TRBD1. The length of the CDR3 is 16 residues. The trim removed 4 bases at V and 9 bases at J, leaving 11 bases unmatched. CDR1 and CDR2 from the germline V gene are SGHTA and FQGNSA.

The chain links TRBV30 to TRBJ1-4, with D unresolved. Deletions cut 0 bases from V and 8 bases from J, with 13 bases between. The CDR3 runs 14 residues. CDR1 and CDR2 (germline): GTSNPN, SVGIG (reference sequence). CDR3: CAWSVRRSREKLFF. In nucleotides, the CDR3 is TGTGCCTGGAGTGTACGTCGTTCAAGGGAAAAACTGTTTTTT.

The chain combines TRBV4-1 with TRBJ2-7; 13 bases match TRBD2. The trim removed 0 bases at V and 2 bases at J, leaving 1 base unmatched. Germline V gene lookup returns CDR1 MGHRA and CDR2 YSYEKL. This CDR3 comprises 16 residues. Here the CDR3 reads CASSQEGTSGAYEQYF. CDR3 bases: TGCGCCAGCAGCCAAGAGGGGACTAGCGGGGCCTACGAGCAGTACTTC.

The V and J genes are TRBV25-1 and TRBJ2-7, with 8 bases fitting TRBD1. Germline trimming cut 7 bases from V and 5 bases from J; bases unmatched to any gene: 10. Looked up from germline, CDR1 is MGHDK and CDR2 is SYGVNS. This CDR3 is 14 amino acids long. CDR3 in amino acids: CASTASDRVNEQYF. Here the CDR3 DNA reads TGTGCCAGCACTGCTTCGGACAGGGTCAACGAGCAGTACTTC.

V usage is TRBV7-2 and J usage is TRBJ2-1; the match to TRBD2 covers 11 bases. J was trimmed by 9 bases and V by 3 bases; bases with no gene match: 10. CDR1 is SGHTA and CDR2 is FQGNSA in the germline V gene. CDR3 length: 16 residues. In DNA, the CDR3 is TGTGCCAGCAGCTTGGCAACTAGCGGGGGCCAGGGTGAGCAGTTCTTC. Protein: CASSLATSGGQGEQFF. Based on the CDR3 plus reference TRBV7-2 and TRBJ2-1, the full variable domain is GAGVSQSPSNKVTEKGKDVELRCDPISGHTALYWYRQSLGQGLEFLIYFQGNSAPDKSGLPSDRFSAERTGGSVSTLTIQRTQQEDSAVYLCASSLATSGGQGEQFFGPGTRLTVL.

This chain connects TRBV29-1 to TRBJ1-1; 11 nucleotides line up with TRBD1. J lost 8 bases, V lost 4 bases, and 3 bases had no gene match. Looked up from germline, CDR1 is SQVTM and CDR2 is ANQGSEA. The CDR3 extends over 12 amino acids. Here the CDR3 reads CSVGTGGAEAFF. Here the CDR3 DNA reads TGCAGCGTTGGGACAGGGGGCGCCGAAGCTTTCTTT.

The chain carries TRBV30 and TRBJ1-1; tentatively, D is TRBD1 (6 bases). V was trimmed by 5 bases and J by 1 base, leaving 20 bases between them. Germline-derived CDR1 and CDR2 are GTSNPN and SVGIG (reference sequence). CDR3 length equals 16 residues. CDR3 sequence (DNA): TGTGCCTGGGATACAGGGCGGAGGGGATCGAACACTGAAGCTTTCTTT. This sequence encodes CAWDTGRRGSNTEAFF.

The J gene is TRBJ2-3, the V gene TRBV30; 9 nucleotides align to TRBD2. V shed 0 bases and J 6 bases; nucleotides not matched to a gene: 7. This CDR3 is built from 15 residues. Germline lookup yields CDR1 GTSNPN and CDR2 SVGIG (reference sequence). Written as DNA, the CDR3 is TGTGCCTGGAGTGTGCCTAGCGGGGCCACGGATACGCAGTATTTT. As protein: CAWSVPSGATDTQYF.